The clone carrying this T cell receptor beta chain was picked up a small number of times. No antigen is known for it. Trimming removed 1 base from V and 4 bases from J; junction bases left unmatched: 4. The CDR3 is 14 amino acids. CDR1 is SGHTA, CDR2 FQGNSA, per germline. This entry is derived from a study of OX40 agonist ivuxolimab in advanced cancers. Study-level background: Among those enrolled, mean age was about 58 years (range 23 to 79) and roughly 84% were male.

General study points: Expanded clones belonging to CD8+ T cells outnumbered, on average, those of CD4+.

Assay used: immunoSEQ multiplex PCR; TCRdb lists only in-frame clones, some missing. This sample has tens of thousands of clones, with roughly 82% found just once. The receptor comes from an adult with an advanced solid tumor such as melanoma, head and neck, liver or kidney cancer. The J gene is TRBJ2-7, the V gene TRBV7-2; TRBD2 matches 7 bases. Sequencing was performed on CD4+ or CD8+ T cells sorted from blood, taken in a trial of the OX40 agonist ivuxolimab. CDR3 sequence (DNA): TGTGCCAGCAGCTTAGAGATGGGAGGGTACGAGCAGTACTTC. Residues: CASSLEMGGYEQYF.